The 10 T cell receptor beta chains reported below all come from one sample, sequenced in a study of tumor-infiltrating lymphocytes in primary liver carcinoma (dated by TCRdb to 2015 to 2018). TRIzol reagent was used to extract blood RNA from unsorted whole blood, while the DNeasy Blood & Tissue kit provided the germline DNA. The sample was run on an Illumina HiSeq 2500. Starting from 450 to 500 ng total RNA, TCRbeta-specific cDNA was produced by reverse transcription with a constant-region primer and ProtoScript II reverse transcriptase. Three nested multiplex PCR rounds, following a slightly modified ARM-PCR procedure, were used to build the TCRbeta libraries. The first two PCR rounds used multiplex TRBV1-TRBV30 forward primers with a Cbeta reverse primer, each for about 11 cycles. TCRdb trimmed public reads at Q25 via fastp, called clones via MiXCR and kept in-frame beta chains. For every CDR3 protein sequence, its rows merge into one entry that carries the most common genes and DNA. In this sample the table shows some 200,000 distinct CDR3 sequences, 65% of which occur a single time. The ten largest clonotypes hold about 7.1% of the sample.

The source material was peripheral blood. These receptors were collected from a woman aged 55 to 70 with primary liver carcinoma and hepatitis B virus infection.

Points on this clonotype: At one of its ends the junction is not consistent with the germline gene, which may arise from a read error. The chain employs TRBV7-9 and TRBJ1-6; unclear D gene. The length of the CDR3 is 14 residues. Germline-derived CDR1 and CDR2 are SEHNR and FQNEAQ (reference sequence). CDR3 bases: TGTGTCAGCAGCTTAGGAGGTTACGGTTCACCCCTCCACTTT. As protein: CVSSLGGYGSPLHF.

For this clonotype: This clone may be a read error of a much larger clone one base away. V gene TRBV6-1 combines with J gene TRBJ2-2, with 8 bases fitting TRBD1. From germline, CDR1 is MNHNS and CDR2 SASEGT. This CDR3 spans 16 amino acids. The CDR3 sequence is CVSSDRRQGYTGELFF. In DNA form, the CDR3 reads TGTGTCAGCAGTGATAGGAGACAGGGGTACACCGGGGAGCTGTTTTTT.

Concerning this clonotype itself: It may be a read error: a sequence one base away is much more abundant. This chain connects TRBV28 to TRBJ1-1; no reliable D call. Germline loops: CDR1 MDHEN, CDR2 SYDVKM. CDR3 length equals 12 residues. V gave up 10 bases and J gave up 3 bases, with 12 bases separating them. CDR3 protein: CAISRLYTEAFF. CDR3 coding DNA: TGTGCCATCAGCCGCTTGTACACTGAAGCTTTCTTT.

The CDR3 coding sequence is TGTGCCACCAGTCGGACACCAAAACTGTTTTTT. Its translation: CATSRTPKLFF. The V gene is TRBV24-1, the J gene TRBJ1-4, with D possibly being TRBD1 (5 bases). The germline V and J ends were trimmed by 6 bases and 10 bases, with 8 bases remaining between them. Germline CDR1 and CDR2: KGHDR and SFDVKD. The CDR3 extends over 11 amino acids.

Note on this clonotype: Germline and junction disagree at one end, which may indicate a read error. V and J are TRBV7-8 and TRBJ2-3, with D possibly matching TRBD2 (5 bases). Germline V gene data show CDR1 as SGHVS and CDR2 as FQNEAQ. This CDR3 is built from 16 residues. Written as DNA, the CDR3 is TGTGCCAGCAGCTTGGGCGAGGGTCTCGTAGCAGATACGCAATATTTT. Amino acids: CASSLGEGLVADTQYF.

This clonotype was observed a single time. The chain links TRBV5-4 to TRBJ2-7, with 8 bases that match TRBD2. With 0 bases clipped from V and 5 bases from J, the junction kept 4 bases outside the gene matches. Germline assignment: CDR1 SGHNT and CDR2 YYREEE (reference sequence). The CDR3 has 14 residues. The CDR3 here is CASSLAGGIHEQYF. CDR3 bases: TGTGCCAGCAGCTTGGCGGGAGGGATCCACGAGCAGTACTTC.

This clonotype was recorded once. Being one base from a much bigger clone, this may be a read error. The V and J genes are TRBV4-2 and TRBJ2-3; 7 bases align to TRBD1. CDR1 is LGHNA and CDR2 is YNFKEQ in the germline V gene. V shed 4 bases and J 2 bases; nucleotides not matched to a gene: 6. There are 15 residues in the CDR3. CDR3 nucleotides: TGTGCCAGCAGCCCCGGACAGGACAACACAGATACGCAGTATTTT. Protein: CASSPGQDNTDTQYF.

As regards this clonotype: The junction differs from germline at one of its ends, possibly a read error. The genes are TRBV11-2 and TRBJ2-2; a weak D match, TRBD2 (6 bases). CDR3 length: 17 amino acids. The germline CDR1 and CDR2 sequences are SGHAT and FQNNGV. The CDR3 region is CANSSWTWAGCAGELFF. The CDR3 nucleotides are TGTGCCAACAGCTCATGGACGTGGGCGGGATGTGCCGGGGAGCTGTTTTTT.

This clonotype has at least ten counts. The chain combines TRBV11-2 with TRBJ2-2; D is unclear. From germline, CDR1 is SGHAT and CDR2 FQNNGV. V was trimmed by 0 bases and J by 4 bases, leaving 6 bases between them. The CDR3 spans 14 residues. The CDR3 spells CASSLEVFTGELFF. The CDR3 nucleotides read TGTGCCAGCAGCTTAGAAGTTTTCACCGGGGAGCTGTTTTTT. Filled out from reference TRBV11-2 and TRBJ2-2, the complete variable domain reads EAGVAQSPRYKIIEKRQSVAFWCNPISGHATLYWYQQILGQGPKLLIQFQNNGVVDDSQLPKDRFSAERLKGVDSTLKIQPAKLEDSAVYLCASSLEVFTGELFFGEGSRLTVL.

The rearrangement links TRBV24-1 to TRBJ2-2, with D perhaps matching TRBD1 (6 bases). Deletions cut 4 bases from V and 7 bases from J, with 12 bases between. The germline V gene has CDR1 KGHDR and CDR2 SFDVKD. The CDR3 contains 14 residues. The CDR3 sequence is CATSDPQGIGELFF. The CDR3 nucleotides are TGTGCCACCAGTGACCCACAGGGTATCGGGGAGCTGTTTTTT.